These 30 T cell receptor beta chains were sequenced from one sample in a study of T cell clonotyping in hematopoietic cell transplantation. Assay used: immunoSEQ multiplex PCR; TCRdb lists only in-frame clones, some missing. The data hold around 6,100 clones, with roughly 30% observed a single time. The material was peripheral blood mononuclear cells, obtained 30 days after allogeneic stem cell transplant. These receptors came from a female patient aged 45-65 years who had an allogeneic stem cell transplant from an unrelated donor, so the T cells may come from the graft donor. Some clones in this sample may be carry-over from other donors' samples.

This clone is large. The chain is built from TRBV19 and TRBJ1-6; 7 positions match TRBD1. CDR1 is LNHDA and CDR2 is SQIVND in the germline V gene (reference sequence). V lost 3 bases and J lost 5; bases outside the gene matches: 4. This CDR3 is 15 amino acids long. This CDR3 is CASSIRDSDNSPLHF. In DNA form, the CDR3 reads TGTGCCAGTAGTATCCGGGACAGTGATAATTCACCCCTCCACTTT.

This clone rates as large. This chain joins TRBV2 and TRBJ1-5; D gene ambiguous. V was pared by 5 bases and J by 0 bases, with 14 bases between. The CDR3 totals 16 residues. Germline V gene data show CDR1 as SNHLY and CDR2 as FYNNEI. The CDR3 DNA reads TGTGCCAGCAGTCCTCACCCTGGGGATAGCAATCAGCCCCAGCATTTT. Translation: CASSPHPGDSNQPQHF.

The gene calls are TRBV6-1 and TRBJ1-5, with D perhaps matching TRBD1 (6 bases). From germline, CDR1 is MNHNS and CDR2 SASEGT. CDR3 length equals 15 residues. The V and J ends lost 4 bases and 3 bases respectively, with 13 bases between them. CDR3 residues: CASSVTQGFNQPQHF. The CDR3 DNA is TGTGCCAGCAGTGTGACACAGGGCTTCAATCAGCCCCAGCATTTT.

The V call is TRBV19, the J call TRBJ1-5; TRBD1 aligns across 7 bases. The V gene's germline CDR1 is LNHDA and CDR2 SQIVND (reference sequence). V shed 7 bases, J shed 4 bases, and the junction held 7 bases outside the gene matches. CDR3 size: 14 residues. The CDR3 protein is CASMRQGWNQPQHF. For the CDR3, the DNA is TGTGCCAGTATGAGACAGGGTTGGAATCAGCCCCAGCATTTT. The entire variable domain, with the rest obtained from reference TRBV19 and TRBJ1-5, is as follows: DGGITQSPKYLFRKEGQNVTLSCEQNLNHDAMYWYRQDPGQGLRLIYYSQIVNDFQKGDIAEGYSVSREKKESFPLTVTSAQKNPTAFYLCASMRQGWNQPQHFGDGTRLSIL.

The chain carries TRBV2 and TRBJ1-4; weak D call: TRBD1 (6 bases). The CDR3 sequence is 14 residues long. Trimming left V 8 bases short and J 5 bases short, with 15 bases between. CDR1 SNHLY and CDR2 FYNNEI come from the germline V gene. The CDR3 DNA reads TGTGCCAGCGGGTTAGGACAGACGAATGAAAAACTGTTTTTT. It specifies CASGLGQTNEKLFF.

The chain employs TRBV30 and TRBJ1-5, with D uncertain. CDR3 length: 14 amino acids. V lost 0 bases and J lost 6, with 12 bases in between. Looked up from germline, CDR1 is GTSNPN and CDR2 is SVGIG (reference sequence). The CDR3 DNA is TGTGCCTGGAGTGTACAAGGGCTAGGTCAGCCCCAGCATTTT. Its protein is CAWSVQGLGQPQHF.

This clone was counted a few times. The CDR3 nucleotides read TGCGCCAGCTTTACGACGGGACAGAGGGCTTTCTTT. This encodes CASFTTGQRAFF. The chain combines TRBV5-1 with TRBJ1-1; 7 nucleotides align to TRBD1. Unmatched junction bases numbered 11, after V lost 7 bases and J lost 11 bases. Looked up from germline, CDR1 is SGHRS and CDR2 is YFSETQ. The CDR3 consists of 12 residues.

The V and J genes are TRBV6-5 and TRBJ1-1; tentative D call: TRBD1 (6 bases). This CDR3 has 14 amino acids. Per germline, CDR1 MNHEY and CDR2 SVGAGI. The V gene lost 5 bases and the J gene lost 1 base, with 11 bases spanning the gap. In DNA, the CDR3 is TGTGCCAGCAGTCCCCAGACAGGGAACACTGAAGCTTTCTTT. It specifies CASSPQTGNTEAFF.

In its sample, this clone was seen a few times. The chain employs TRBV29-1 and TRBJ1-2; D is possibly TRBD1 (6 bases). V lost 6 bases and J 4 bases, leaving 12 bases between the germline ends. Germline V gene lookup returns CDR1 SQVTM and CDR2 ANQGSEA. The CDR3 is 12 amino acids. DNA for the CDR3: TGCAGCGTCAACAGGGAAGGCTATGGCTACACCTTC. Its translation: CSVNREGYGYTF.

This chain connects TRBV25-1 to TRBJ2-7, with unresolved D. The CDR3 loop spans 16 amino acids. V was cut by 7 bases and J by 3 bases, with 22 bases left in between. The germline V gene has CDR1 MGHDK and CDR2 SYGVNS. As DNA, the CDR3 is TGTGCCAGCACTAGAACTGTCAGGCGGCGAGGCTACGAGCAGTACTTC. Amino acid sequence: CASTRTVRRRGYEQYF.

The chain recombines TRBV19 with TRBJ1-1; D call uncertain. The CDR3 has 13 amino acids. Per germline, CDR1 LNHDA and CDR2 SQIVND (reference sequence). Trimming left V 3 bases short and J 4 bases short, with 9 bases between. CDR3 bases: TGTGCCAGTAGTATCCGAACCCTCACTGAAGCTTTCTTT. Protein product: CASSIRTLTEAFF. Using reference TRBV19 and TRBJ1-1 for the parts outside the CDR3, the full variable domain is DGGITQSPKYLFRKEGQNVTLSCEQNLNHDAMYWYRQDPGQGLRLIYYSQIVNDFQKGDIAEGYSVSREKKESFPLTVTSAQKNPTAFYLCASSIRTLTEAFFGQGTRLTVV.

This sequence joins TRBV5-1 and TRBJ1-1; 7 positions match TRBD1. CDR1 SGHRS and CDR2 YFSETQ come from the germline V gene. The junction had 3 bases not matched to a gene; V was cut back by 0 bases and J by 1 base. The CDR3 has 15 amino acids. The CDR3 sequence: CASSLEGGRNTEAFF. CDR3 DNA: TGCGCCAGCAGCTTGGAAGGGGGCCGGAACACTGAAGCTTTCTTT.

This clone was found a few times. V and J are TRBV4-1 and TRBJ1-5; D may be TRBD1 (6 bases). CDR3 size: 13 residues. Trimming took off 3 bases at V and 7 bases at J, with 10 bases between the two ends. Germline assignment: CDR1 MGHRA and CDR2 YSYEKL. The CDR3 sequence is CASSHTQGQPQHF. CDR3 in DNA: TGCGCCAGCAGCCACACACAGGGACAGCCCCAGCATTTT.

The chain joins TRBV29-1 to TRBJ2-7; possible D gene TRBD2, 7 bases. Germline V gene sequence: CDR1 SQVTM, CDR2 ANQGSEA. Trimming removed 6 bases at V and 4 bases at J, with 13 bases between. This CDR3 is 12 amino acids long. CDR3: CSVSGGWYEQYF. CDR3 coding DNA: TGCAGCGTCTCGGGGGGCTGGTACGAGCAGTACTTC.

This chain links TRBV6-5 with TRBJ1-2; D is possibly TRBD1 (5 bases). Per germline, CDR1 MNHEY and CDR2 SVGAGI. Trimming shortened V by 10 bases and J by 7 bases, and 22 bases separated the two germline ends. This CDR3 has 14 amino acids. CDR3 sequence (DNA): TGTGCCACCGCGGGCGCAGGGTTTGTAGTTGGCTACACCTTC. This encodes CATAGAGFVVGYTF.

In the case of this clone: The sample carries other DNA sequences with the same CDR3. The chain carries TRBV30 and TRBJ1-5; TRBD1 matches at 7 bases. With 1 base clipped from V and 0 bases from J, the junction kept 0 bases outside the gene matches. Germline assignment: CDR1 GTSNPN and CDR2 SVGIG (reference sequence). The CDR3 spans 14 residues. The CDR3 region is CAWSEGASNQPQHF. The CDR3 DNA reads TGTGCCTGGAGTGAGGGGGCTAGCAATCAGCCCCAGCATTTT.

The V gene is TRBV5-6, the J gene TRBJ2-2; D ambiguous. The V gene's germline CDR1 is SGHDT and CDR2 YYEEEE. The V end lost 1 base, the J end lost 5 bases, and 6 bases lay between the germline ends. The CDR3 is 13 amino acids. The CDR3 nucleotides are TGTGCCAGCAGCTTGTCGGTGACCGGGGAGCTGTTTTTT. It is translated as CASSLSVTGELFF.

This clone is judged medium-sized. This chain links TRBV7-2 with TRBJ1-2; tentative D call: TRBD1 (5 bases). CDR1 is SGHTA, CDR2 FQGNSA, per germline. The CDR3 totals 15 residues. The V end lost 1 base, the J end lost 7 bases, and 16 bases lay between the germline ends. This CDR3 is CASSLGATQGRGYTF. The CDR3 nucleotides read TGTGCCAGCAGCTTAGGAGCAACTCAGGGTCGTGGCTACACCTTC.

There are a few counts of this clone. V usage is TRBV25-1 and J usage is TRBJ1-2; no definite D call. The CDR3 spans 13 residues. Germline assignment: CDR1 MGHDK and CDR2 SYGVNS. Trimming took 5 bases from V and 4 from J, leaving 11 bases between them. CDR3 DNA: TGTGCCAGCAGTCCGGTCGCCTTCTATGGCTACACCTTC. Translating gives CASSPVAFYGYTF.

This clone has just a few counts. The CDR3 DNA sequence: TGTGCCAGCAGTGTCGGACATTACTATGGCTACACCTTC. Its translation: CASSVGHYYGYTF. The chain links TRBV25-1 to TRBJ1-2; D might be TRBD1 (5 bases). This CDR3 is built from 13 residues. Trimming shortened V by 4 bases and J by 3 bases, and 9 bases separated the two germline ends. CDR1 and CDR2 (germline): MGHDK, SYGVNS.

The chain couples TRBV5-6 to TRBJ2-1, with TRBD2 matching over 15 bases. With 4 bases clipped from V and 4 bases from J, the junction kept 9 bases outside the gene matches. The CDR3 totals 18 residues. CDR1 SGHDT and CDR2 YYEEEE come from the germline V gene. DNA of the CDR3: TGTGCCAGCAGCGACCAGGGACTAGCGGGAGGACTGTACAATGAGCAGTTCTTC. It specifies CASSDQGLAGGLYNEQFF.

J is TRBJ1-2 and V is TRBV6-6; possibly TRBD1 for D (5 bases). Germline CDR1 MNHNY, CDR2 SVGAGI (reference sequence). This CDR3 comprises 13 residues. Trimming took off 5 bases at V and 6 bases at J, with 13 bases between the two ends. The CDR3 coding sequence is TGTGCCAGCAGTAATCTCAGGGAGAATGGCTACACCTTC. It codes for CASSNLRENGYTF.

The V call is TRBV30, the J call TRBJ1-1; D gene uncertain. Germline loops: CDR1 GTSNPN, CDR2 SVGIG (reference sequence). The CDR3 loop spans 15 amino acids. V shed 3 bases and J shed 2 bases, with 16 bases lying between them. CDR3 nucleotides: TGTGCCTGGAGGGCAGATATTTCCCCCAACACTGAAGCTTTCTTT. This encodes CAWRADISPNTEAFF.

The rearrangement joins TRBV13 to TRBJ1-4; D not certain. The CDR3 spans 12 residues. V was trimmed by 4 bases and J by 6 bases, leaving 6 bases between them. Germline lookup yields CDR1 PRHDT and CDR2 FYEKMQ (reference sequence). In DNA form, the CDR3 reads TGTGCCAGCAGCTCCAGTTATGAAAAACTGTTTTTT. Protein product: CASSSSYEKLFF.

In DNA form, the CDR3 reads TGCAGCGTTGAAGTTGCCAGGGCAAACTATGGCTACACCTTC. This codes for CSVEVARANYGYTF. This chain joins TRBV29-1 and TRBJ1-2, with D possibly being TRBD1 (5 bases). There are 14 residues in the CDR3. CDR1 and CDR2 from the germline V gene are SQVTM and ANQGSEA. Trimming shortened V by 1 base and J by 2 bases, and 11 bases separated the two germline ends.

The chain joins TRBV5-6 to TRBJ1-5, with TRBD1 matching over 7 bases. Germline loops: CDR1 SGHDT, CDR2 YYEEEE. The CDR3 is 15 residues long. V lost 5 bases and J lost 6; bases outside the gene matches: 11. CDR3 residues: CASSIWGQGVQPQHF. CDR3 DNA sequence: TGTGCCAGCAGTATATGGGGGCAGGGGGTTCAGCCCCAGCATTTT.

This clone was counted only a few times. The chain uses TRBV19 and TRBJ1-1; possibly TRBD1 for D (5 bases). CDR1 is LNHDA and CDR2 is SQIVND in the germline V gene (reference sequence). The CDR3 has 15 amino acids. The V and J ends lost 6 bases and 4 bases respectively, with 18 bases between them. The CDR3 nucleotides are TGTGCCAGTAGGGCACATTTGGGCGGGGGCACTGAAGCTTTCTTT. Translating it yields CASRAHLGGGTEAFF. Full variable domain (outside the CDR3, taken from reference TRBV19 and TRBJ1-1): DGGITQSPKYLFRKEGQNVTLSCEQNLNHDAMYWYRQDPGQGLRLIYYSQIVNDFQKGDIAEGYSVSREKKESFPLTVTSAQKNPTAFYLCASRAHLGGGTEAFFGQGTRLTVV.

This sequence joins TRBV30 and TRBJ1-1; a possible D gene is TRBD1 (6 bases). CDR1 and CDR2 (germline): GTSNPN, SVGIG (reference sequence). Trimming cost V 0 bases and J 8 bases, with 22 bases left between them. The CDR3 loop spans 16 amino acids. CDR3 sequence (DNA): TGTGCCTGGAGTGTAAACCGGCCGCGGAGGGGGTTGGAAGCTTTCTTT. Encoded protein: CAWSVNRPRRGLEAFF.

The sample holds a few counts of this clone. This chain joins TRBV14 and TRBJ1-1; D ambiguous. Germline V gene data show CDR1 as SGHDN and CDR2 as FVKESK. The CDR3 contains 13 residues. V shed 0 bases and J shed 10 bases, with 12 bases lying between them. CDR3 amino acids: CASSQEKYRGAFF. The CDR3, as DNA: TGTGCCAGCAGCCAAGAAAAGTACCGGGGAGCTTTCTTT.

The chain employs TRBV29-1 and TRBJ2-7; TRBD2 matches at 9 bases. From germline, CDR1 is SQVTM and CDR2 ANQGSEA. CDR3 size: 13 residues. With 6 bases clipped from V and 0 bases from J, the junction kept 3 bases outside the gene matches. Written as DNA, the CDR3 is TGCAGCGTGAATAGCGGGGGCTCCTACGAGCAGTACTTC. This translates into CSVNSGGSYEQYF.